The clone carrying this T cell receptor (beta chain) appeared a single time. Its specificity is not known. This CDR3 is also generated by other DNA sequences in the sample. Germline CDR1 reads SGDLS; CDR2 reads YYNGEE. The CDR3 covers 16 residues. V lost 2 bases to trimming and J lost 3 bases; unmatched junction nucleotides: 7. The data were taken from a study of OX40 agonist ivuxolimab in advanced cancers. Study observations and caveats: The investigators did not determine what antigen specificity the expanded peripheral T cells had.

Profiled with immunoSEQ multiplex PCR; TCRdb holds only in-frame clones, not every one. In the table there are about 43,000 clones, 75% to 85% of which are singletons. The sequence was obtained from an adult with an advanced solid tumor such as melanoma, head and neck, liver or kidney cancer. The chain joins TRBV9 to TRBJ2-3, with 9 positions matching TRBD2. This material consisted of CD4+ or CD8+ T cells sorted from blood, taken in a trial of the OX40 agonist ivuxolimab. The CDR3, as DNA: TGTGCCAGCAGCGTCGAACTTAGCGGGAGTACAGATACGCAGTATTTT. Its protein is CASSVELSGSTDTQYF. Full variable domain (remainder filled in from reference TRBV9 and TRBJ2-3): DSGVTQTPKHLITATGQRVTLRCSPRSGDLSVYWYQQSLDQGLQFLIQYYNGEERAKGNILERFSAQQFPDLHSELNLSSLELGDSALYFCASSVELSGSTDTQYFGPGTRLTVL.